The 5 T cell receptor beta chains reported below all come from one sample, sequenced in a study of control samples from healthy donors and cancer patients. Clones were sequenced by immunoSEQ multiplex PCR, and TCRdb holds only the in-frame ones, with some missing. This sample has 100,000 to 150,000 clones, with around 92% found just once. The sample consisted of PBMCs. These receptors were taken from an elderly man with head and neck cancer.

V and J are TRBV5-5 and TRBJ2-1; TRBD1 agrees at 12 bases. Germline CDR1 reads SGHKS; CDR2 reads YYEKEE (reference sequence). The trim removed 2 bases at V and 7 bases at J, leaving 13 bases unmatched. This CDR3 region has 18 residues. CDR3 coding DNA: TGTGCCAGCAGCTTCCCATTACCCGGGACAGGGGGCGGAAATGAGCAGTTCTTC. Its translation is CASSFPLPGTGGGNEQFF.

In this sample, this clone turned up a few times. This chain links TRBV27 with TRBJ1-2; D is unclear. CDR1 and CDR2 (germline): MNHEY, SMNVEV (reference sequence). V was pared by 6 bases and J by 2 bases, with 7 bases between. The CDR3 has 12 residues. The CDR3 DNA is TGTGCCAGCAGGACGGTCAACTATGGCTACACCTTC. This encodes CASRTVNYGYTF.

The chain couples TRBV4-3 to TRBJ1-6; D is ambiguous. The CDR3 is 14 amino acids. Germline V CDR1 and CDR2: LGHNA, YSLEER. Trimming shortened V by 1 base and J by 5 bases, and 6 bases separated the two germline ends. Here the CDR3 reads CASSQGQNNSPLHF. In DNA, the CDR3 is TGCGCCAGCAGCCAAGGGCAGAATAATTCACCCCTCCACTTT.

This clone has a handful of counts. CDR3 amino acids: CASSEAPVNYGYTF. CDR3 DNA sequence: TGTGCCAGCAGTGAAGCACCTGTTAACTATGGCTACACCTTC. The chain uses TRBV6-1 and TRBJ1-2; the D is unclear. Germline loops: CDR1 MNHNS, CDR2 SASEGT. There are 14 residues in the CDR3. V lost 0 bases and J lost 1, with 6 bases in between.

This chain links TRBV6-6 with TRBJ1-6; 7 positions match TRBD1. This CDR3 is built from 14 residues. The germline CDR1 and CDR2 sequences are MNHNY and SVGAGI (reference sequence). Trimming cost V 6 bases and J 6 bases; bases outside gene matches: 5. The CDR3 is CASSTGTANSPLHF. The CDR3 DNA is TGTGCCAGCAGCACCGGGACAGCTAATTCACCCCTCCACTTT.